This TCR beta chain stems from a study of blood T cells in healthy people across ages. About the study: The capture of about one barcoded beta molecule per two T cells was achieved by template switching.

The V and J ends lost 4 bases and 5 bases, in that order; junction bases with no gene match: 7. This CDR3 contains 16 residues. CDR1 and CDR2 from the germline V gene are LGHDT and YNNKEL (reference sequence). Study-wide points: In long-lived donors, naive CD4+ cell counts and diversity exceeded those of aged donors. Per million T cells, the diversity of TCR beta decreased roughly linearly as age advanced.

Then a second PCR, running about 6 to 12 cycles, was carried out with a sample-barcoded 5' primer and a J-beta primer mix. TCRdb re-analysed the 5' RACE reads in MiXCR, keeping a single row per CDR3 protein. The sample carries around 790,000 distinct CDR3 sequences, around two fifths recorded once. Note on this clonotype: The target antigen is unknown.

The sample taken for sequencing was blood. This TCR came from a man aged 55-75 years in good health. The chain couples TRBV3-1 to TRBJ2-5; TRBD2 aligns across 13 bases. CDR3 DNA sequence: TGTGCCAGCAGCCCTGGACTAGCGGGAGACGTGGAGACCCAGTACTTC. It is translated as CASSPGLAGDVETQYF.